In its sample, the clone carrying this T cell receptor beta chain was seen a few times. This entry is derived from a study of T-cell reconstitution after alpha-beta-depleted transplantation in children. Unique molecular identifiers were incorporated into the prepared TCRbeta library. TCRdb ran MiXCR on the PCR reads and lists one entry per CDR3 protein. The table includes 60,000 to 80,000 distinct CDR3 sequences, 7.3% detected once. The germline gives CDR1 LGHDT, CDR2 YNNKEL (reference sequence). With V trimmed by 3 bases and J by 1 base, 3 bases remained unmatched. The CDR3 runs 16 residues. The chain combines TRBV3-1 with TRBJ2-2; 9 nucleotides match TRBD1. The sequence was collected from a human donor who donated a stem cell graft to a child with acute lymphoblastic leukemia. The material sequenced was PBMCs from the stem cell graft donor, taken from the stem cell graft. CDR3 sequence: CASSHTGQGNTGELFF. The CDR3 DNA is TGTGCCAGCAGCCATACGGGACAGGGGAACACCGGGGAGCTGTTTTTT.